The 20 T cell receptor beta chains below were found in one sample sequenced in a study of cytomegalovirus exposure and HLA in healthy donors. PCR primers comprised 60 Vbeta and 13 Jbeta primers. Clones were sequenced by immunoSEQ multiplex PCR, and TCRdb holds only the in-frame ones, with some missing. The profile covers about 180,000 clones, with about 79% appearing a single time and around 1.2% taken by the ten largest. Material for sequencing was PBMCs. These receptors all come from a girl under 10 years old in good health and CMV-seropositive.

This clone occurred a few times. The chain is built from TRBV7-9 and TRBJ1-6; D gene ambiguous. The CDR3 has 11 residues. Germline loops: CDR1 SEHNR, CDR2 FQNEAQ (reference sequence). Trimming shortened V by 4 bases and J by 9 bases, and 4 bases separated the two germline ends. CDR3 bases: TGTGCCAGCAGCTCATGTTCACCCCTCCACTTT. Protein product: CASSSCSPLHF.

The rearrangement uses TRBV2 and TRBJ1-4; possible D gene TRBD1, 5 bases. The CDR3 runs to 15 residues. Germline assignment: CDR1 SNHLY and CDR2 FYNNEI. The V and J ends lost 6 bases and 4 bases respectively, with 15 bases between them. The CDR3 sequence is CASSPITGINEKLFF. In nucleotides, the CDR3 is TGTGCCAGCAGCCCCATTACAGGAATTAATGAAAAACTGTTTTTT.

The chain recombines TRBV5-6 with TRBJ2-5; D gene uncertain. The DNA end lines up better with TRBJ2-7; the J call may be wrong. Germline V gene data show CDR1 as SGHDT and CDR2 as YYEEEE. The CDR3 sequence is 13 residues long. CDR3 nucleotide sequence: TGTGCCAGCAGCCCCTCTGTCCACTACGAGCAGTACTTC. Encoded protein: CASSPSVHYEQYF.

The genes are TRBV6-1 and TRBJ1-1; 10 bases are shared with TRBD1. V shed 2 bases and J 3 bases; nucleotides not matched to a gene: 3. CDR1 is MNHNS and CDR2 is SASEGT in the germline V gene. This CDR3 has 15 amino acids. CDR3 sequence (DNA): TGTGCCAGCAGTGAATGGGGGACAGGGGACACTGAAGCTTTCTTT. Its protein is CASSEWGTGDTEAFF.

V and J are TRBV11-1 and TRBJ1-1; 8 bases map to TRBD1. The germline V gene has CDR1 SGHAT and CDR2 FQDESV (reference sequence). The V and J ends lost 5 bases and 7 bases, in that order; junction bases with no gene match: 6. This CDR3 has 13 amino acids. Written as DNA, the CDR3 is TGTGCCAGCAGCCAGGGGGCGGGGATTGAAGCTTTCTTT. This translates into CASSQGAGIEAFF. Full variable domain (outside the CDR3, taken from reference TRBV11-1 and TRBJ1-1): EAEVAQSPRYKITEKSQAVAFWCDPISGHATLYWYRQILGQGPELLVQFQDESVVDDSQLPKDRFSAERLKGVDSTLKIQPAELGDSAMYLCASSQGAGIEAFFGQGTRLTVV.

The CDR3 sequence is CASSPQGPRGEQFF. The DNA of the CDR3 is TGTGCCAGCAGCCCCCAAGGACCCAGGGGCGAGCAGTTCTTC. The J gene is TRBJ2-1, the V gene TRBV5-4; D perhaps matches TRBD1 (6 bases). Per the germline V gene, CDR1 is SGHNT and CDR2 is YYREEE (reference sequence). The CDR3 spans 14 residues. The V and J ends lost 4 bases and 10 bases respectively, with 18 bases between them.

Written as DNA, the CDR3 is TGTGCTTTTTTCAAGCAGAAGGCGGCATACGAGCAGTACTTC. Residues: CAFFKQKAAYEQYF. V is TRBV30 and J is TRBJ2-7; D gene uncertain. The CDR3 totals 14 residues. Germline lookup yields CDR1 GTSNPN and CDR2 SVGIG (reference sequence).

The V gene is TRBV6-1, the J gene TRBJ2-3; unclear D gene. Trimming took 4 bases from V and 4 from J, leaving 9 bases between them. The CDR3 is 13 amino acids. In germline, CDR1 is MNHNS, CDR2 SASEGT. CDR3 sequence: CASSATYPDTQYF. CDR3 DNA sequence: TGTGCCAGCAGTGCAACATACCCAGATACGCAGTATTTT.

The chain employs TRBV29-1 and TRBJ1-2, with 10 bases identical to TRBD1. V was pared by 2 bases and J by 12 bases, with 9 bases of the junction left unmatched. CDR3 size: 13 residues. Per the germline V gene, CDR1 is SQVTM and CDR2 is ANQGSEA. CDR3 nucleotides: TGCAGCGTTGAATACTCTTACGGACAGGGGGACACCTTC. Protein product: CSVEYSYGQGDTF. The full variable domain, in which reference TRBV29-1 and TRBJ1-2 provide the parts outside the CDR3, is SAVISQKPSRDICQRGTSLTIQCQVDSQVTMMFWYRQQPGQSLTLIATANQGSEATYESGFVIDKFPISRPNLTFSTLTVSNMSPEDSSIYLCSVEYSYGQGDTFGSGTRLTVV.

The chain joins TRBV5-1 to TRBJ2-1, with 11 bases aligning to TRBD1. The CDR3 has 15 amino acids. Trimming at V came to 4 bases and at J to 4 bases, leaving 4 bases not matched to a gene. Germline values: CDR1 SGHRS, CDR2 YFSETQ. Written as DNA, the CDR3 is TGCGCCAGCAGCCCGGGGACAGGGGGTTACAATGAGCAGTTCTTC. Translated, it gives CASSPGTGGYNEQFF.

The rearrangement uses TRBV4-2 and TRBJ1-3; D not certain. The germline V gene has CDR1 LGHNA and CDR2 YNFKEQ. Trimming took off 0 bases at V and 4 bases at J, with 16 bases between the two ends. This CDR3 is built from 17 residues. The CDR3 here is CASSQDPGITGGNTIYF. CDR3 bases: TGTGCCAGCAGCCAAGATCCGGGGATAACTGGGGGAAACACCATATATTTT.

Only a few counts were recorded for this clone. CDR3 sequence: CATKQGDGYTF. In nucleotides, the CDR3 is TGTGCCACTAAACAGGGTGATGGCTACACCTTC. The chain links TRBV6-5 to TRBJ1-2; D might be TRBD1 (6 bases). The CDR3 spans 11 residues. V was clipped by 10 bases and J by 6 bases, with 12 bases between them. CDR1 is MNHEY, CDR2 SVGAGI, per germline.

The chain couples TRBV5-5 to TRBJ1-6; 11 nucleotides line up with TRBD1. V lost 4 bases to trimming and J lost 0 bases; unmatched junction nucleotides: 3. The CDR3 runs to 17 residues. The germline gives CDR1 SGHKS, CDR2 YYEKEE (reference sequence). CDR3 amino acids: CASSRGTGGSYNSPLHF. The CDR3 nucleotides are TGTGCCAGCAGCCGAGGGACAGGGGGCTCCTATAATTCACCCCTCCACTTT.

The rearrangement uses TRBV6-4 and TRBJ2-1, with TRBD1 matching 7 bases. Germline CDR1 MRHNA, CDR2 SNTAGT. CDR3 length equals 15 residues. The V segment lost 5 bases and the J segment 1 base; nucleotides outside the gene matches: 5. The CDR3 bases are TGTGCCAGCAGTTTACAGGGGCAATCCTACAATGAGCAGTTCTTC. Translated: CASSLQGQSYNEQFF.

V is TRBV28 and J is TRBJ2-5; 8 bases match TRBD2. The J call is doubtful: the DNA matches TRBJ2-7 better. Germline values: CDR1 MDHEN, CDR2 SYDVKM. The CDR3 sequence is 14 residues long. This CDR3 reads CASRTGLASDEQYF. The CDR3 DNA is TGTGCCAGCAGGACCGGACTAGCATCGGACGAGCAGTACTTC.

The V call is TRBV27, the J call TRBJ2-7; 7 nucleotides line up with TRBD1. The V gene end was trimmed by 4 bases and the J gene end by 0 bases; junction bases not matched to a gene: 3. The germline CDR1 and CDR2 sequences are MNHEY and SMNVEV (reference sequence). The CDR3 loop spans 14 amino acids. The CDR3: CASSSDRASYEQYF. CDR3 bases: TGTGCCAGCAGTTCCGACAGGGCCTCCTACGAGCAGTACTTC.

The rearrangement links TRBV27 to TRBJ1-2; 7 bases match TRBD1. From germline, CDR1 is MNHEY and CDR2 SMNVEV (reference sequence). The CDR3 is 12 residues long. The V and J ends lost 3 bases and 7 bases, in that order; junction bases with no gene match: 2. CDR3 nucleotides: TGTGCCAGCAGTTTTGCAGGGGGTGGCTACACCTTC. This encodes CASSFAGGGYTF.

The CDR3 DNA reads TGTGCCAGCAGCTTGGTCGCGGGAGTCGGCTATGAGCAGTTCTTC. The encoded protein is CASSLVAGVGYEQFF. The genes are TRBV5-8 and TRBJ2-1, with 7 bases matching TRBD2. Germline loops: CDR1 SGHTS, CDR2 YDEGEE. The CDR3 runs to 15 residues. With V trimmed by 0 bases and J by 8 bases, 8 bases remained unmatched.

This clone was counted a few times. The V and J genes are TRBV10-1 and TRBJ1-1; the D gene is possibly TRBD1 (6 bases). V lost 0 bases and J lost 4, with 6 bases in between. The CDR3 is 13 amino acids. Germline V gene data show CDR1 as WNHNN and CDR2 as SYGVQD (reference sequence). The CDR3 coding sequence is TGCGCCAGCAGTGAGTCGGGGGCCACTGAAGCTTTCTTT. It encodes CASSESGATEAFF.

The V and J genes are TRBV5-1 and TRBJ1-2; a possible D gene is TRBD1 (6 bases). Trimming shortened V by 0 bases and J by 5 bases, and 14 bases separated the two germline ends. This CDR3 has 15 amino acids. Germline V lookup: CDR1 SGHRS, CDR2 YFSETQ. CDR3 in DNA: TGCGCCAGCAGCTTGGGATACCGGACAGAGTATGGCTACACCTTC. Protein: CASSLGYRTEYGYTF.